A selection of T cell receptor beta chains follows, all from one sample in a study of blood T cell repertoires in COVID-19. This table comes from immunoSEQ multiplex PCR, and its TCRdb copy is limited to in-frame clones, with some not included. The top ten clones hold around 10% of a sample with over 150,000 clones, approximately 80% of them seen once. Sample: peripheral blood. The receptors derive from a woman in her sixties or seventies with COVID-19, enrolled during active disease. CDR3s include the opening cysteine and the closing phenylalanine or tryptophan. A D gene is named only where the DNA matches it firmly. Size values are once, few and many counts, or a class for expanded clones, and some rows have none.

TRBJ1-1 | NA | NA | TRBV7-9 | TGTGCCAGCAGCTCCAACAGCCTCGGGAACACTGAAGCTTTCTTT | CASSSNSLGNTEAFF
TRBJ1-5 | NA | NA | TRBV3-1/TRBV3-2 | TGTGCCAGCAGCGCTCACTACCGGAATCAGCCCCAGCATTTT | CASSAHYRNQPQHF
TRBJ1-3 | NA | NA | TRBV14 | TGTGCCAGCAGCGGACAAAGACCTGGGAACACCATATATTTT | CASSGQRPGNTIYF
TRBJ2-2 | NA | NA | TRBV25-1 | TGTGCCAGCAAATATAGCGGAGCGAACACCGGGGAGCTGTTTTTT | CASKYSGANTGELFF
TRBJ1-4 | NA | NA | TRBV5-1 | TGCGCCAGCAGCTCCAATCTAGGTCGGAATGAAAAACTGTTTTTT | CASSSNLGRNEKLFF
TRBJ2-3 | NA | TRBD2 | TRBV9 | TGTGCCAGCAGCGTGGGGACTAGCGGGAGTACAGATACGCAGTATTTT | CASSVGTSGSTDTQYF
TRBJ2-1 | NA | NA | TRBV6-5 | TGTGCCAGCAGTTACAGGGGCCCCTACAATGAGCAGTTCTTC | CASSYRGPYNEQFF
TRBJ1-2 | NA | NA | TRBV30 | TGTGCCTGGAGTAGCAGGGCCGGCTATGGCTACACCTTC | CAWSSRAGYGYTF
TRBJ1-3 | NA | TRBD1 | TRBV7-6 | TGTGCCAGCAGCTTAGGGACAGGGGGAAACACCATATATTTT | CASSLGTGGNTIYF
TRBJ2-7 | once | NA | TRBV9 | TGTGCCAGCAGCGCACAGGGATCGGACGAGCAGTACTTC | CASSAQGSDEQYF
TRBJ2-3 | NA | NA | TRBV9 | TGTGCCAGCACCTATGGGACAACAGATACGCAGTATTTT | CASTYGTTDTQYF
TRBJ2-2 | NA | NA | TRBV9 | TGTGCCAGCAGCACAACAGGGAAATCCGGGGAGCTGTTTTTT | CASSTTGKSGELFF
TRBJ1-4 | NA | NA | TRBV18 | TGTGCCAGCTCACCACCAGTGCCGGGTCGAAAACTGTTTTTT | CASSPPVPGRKLFF
TRBJ1-5 | NA | NA | TRBV3-1/TRBV3-2 | TGTGCCAGCAGCGACCGGGACTGGGAAGGAAATCAGCCCCAGCATTTT | CASSDRDWEGNQPQHF
TRBJ1-1 | few | TRBD1 | TRBV28 | TGTGCCAGCAGCCAGGGGGACAGGGGATTTGACACTGAAGCTTTCTTT | CASSQGDRGFDTEAFF
TRBJ1-2 | NA | TRBD1 | TRBV19 | TGTGCCACCCAAAGATGGGGGACAGACTATGGCTACACCTTC | CATQRWGTDYGYTF
TRBJ1-1 | NA | NA | TRBV6-2/TRBV6-3 | TGTGCCAGCAGTTCCAGGGGATTTACTGAAGCTTTCTTT | CASSSRGFTEAFF
TRBJ2-1 | few | TRBD2 | TRBV7-2 | TGTGCCAGCAGCAATAGCGGGAGAGTCAATGAGCAGTTCTTC | CASSNSGRVNEQFF
TRBJ1-3 | NA | NA | TRBV6-5 | TGTGCCAGCAGTTACGGCAGGGCAGCCTCTGGAAACACCATATATTTT | CASSYGRAASGNTIYF
TRBJ1-6 | NA | TRBD1 | TRBV6-1 | TGTGCCACCCGGGACAGAGAGTATAATTCACCCCTCCACTTT | CATRDREYNSPLHF
TRBJ2-1 | NA | NA | TRBV5-5 | TGTGCCAGCAGCTTGAGGGGCGGGGGCGGTGAGCAGTTCTTC | CASSLRGGGGEQFF
TRBJ2-2 | NA | NA | TRBV5-1 | TGCGCCAGCAGCCCCCGGTCTAACACCGGGGAGCTGTTTTTT | CASSPRSNTGELFF
TRBJ2-1 | NA | TRBD2 | TRBV7-9 | TGTGCCAGCAGCCGTCCGGGACTAGGGAATGAGCAGTTCTTC | CASSRPGLGNEQFF
TRBJ1-1 | NA | NA | TRBV20-1 | TGCAGTGCTTTACATACTGAAGCTTTCTTT | CSALHTEAFF
TRBJ1-1 | NA | NA | TRBV18 | TGTGCCAGCTCACCCCCTGGACAGCGGAACACTGAAGCTTTCTTT | CASSPPGQRNTEAFF
TRBJ2-1 | once | NA | TRBV3-1/TRBV3-2 | TGTGCCAGCAGCCAAGCGTCCGGGGGTGAGCAGTTCTTC | CASSQASGGEQFF
TRBJ1-4 | NA | NA | TRBV12-3/TRBV12-4 | TGTGCCAGCAGTCGACAGGCAGACGAAAAACTGTTTTTT | CASSRQADEKLFF
TRBJ1-6 | few | NA | TRBV9 | TGTGCCAGCAGCGCCGGTGGTTCCTATAATTCACCCCTCCACTTT | CASSAGGSYNSPLHF
TRBJ1-2 | NA | NA | TRBV27 | TGTGCCAGCAGTTTAGAGTGGGGGGGTTCTCACTATGGCTACACCTTC | CASSLEWGGSHYGYTF
TRBJ1-4 | NA | NA | TRBV2 | TGTGCCAGCAGTGGCTCAAGGGGATGGGAAAAACTGTTTTTT | CASSGSRGWEKLFF
TRBJ1-2 | NA | NA | TRBV7-3 | TGTGCCAGCAGCCCCTCGTTTAGGGGTGGCTACACCTTC | CASSPSFRGGYTF
TRBJ2-1 | NA | NA | TRBV5-6 | TGTGCCAGCAGCCCCCTAGCGAGCTCCTACAATGAGCAGTTCTTC | CASSPLASSYNEQFF
TRBJ2-5 | few | TRBD1 | TRBV6-5 | TGTGCCAGCAGTCCCCGACAGGGAGTAGAGACCCAGTACTTC | CASSPRQGVETQYF
TRBJ2-5 | NA | TRBD1 | TRBV11-3 | TGTGCCAGCAGCGGGACAGGGGGCTCAGAGACCCAGTACTTC | CASSGTGGSETQYF
TRBJ2-3 | NA | TRBD1 | TRBV3-1/TRBV3-2 | TGTGCCAGCAGCCAAATCAGGGGGCGCTTAGGAGATACGCAGTATTTT | CASSQIRGRLGDTQYF
TRBJ2-2 | NA | TRBD2 | TRBV7-3 | TGTGCCAGCAGCACCCAGACTAGCGGGAGGACCGGGGAGCTGTTTTTT | CASSTQTSGRTGELFF
TRBJ2-7 | once | NA | TRBV27 | TGTGCCAGCAGTTTAGGCAGGGTCGACGAGCAGTACTTC | CASSLGRVDEQYF
TRBJ1-2 | NA | NA | TRBV3-1/TRBV3-2 | TGTGCCAGCAGCCAAGGCCGGTCCTATGGCTACACCTTC | CASSQGRSYGYTF
TRBJ2-7 | once | TRBD2 | TRBV6-5 | TGTGCCAGCAGTTTCCCGGGACTAGCGGGGGAGCAGTACTTC | CASSFPGLAGEQYF
TRBJ2-2 | NA | NA | TRBV6-6 | TGTGCCAGCAGTCTCAGGCTCGAAACCGGGGAGCTGTTTTTT | CASSLRLETGELFF
TRBJ2-7 | NA | NA | TRBV4-2 | TGTGCCAGCAGCCAAGTTGCGGGTCCCTACGAGCAGTACTTC | CASSQVAGPYEQYF
TRBJ1-2 | NA | TRBD1 | TRBV6-5 | TGTGCCAGCAGTTACCGCCAGGGGGCGCTTGGCTACACCTTC | CASSYRQGALGYTF
TRBJ1-5 | NA | NA | TRBV3-1/TRBV3-2 | TGTGCCAGCAGCCAAGGATTCGGGGGCAATCAGCCCCAGCATTTT | CASSQGFGGNQPQHF
TRBJ1-1 | NA | NA | TRBV6-5 | TGTGCCAGCAGTTACTCGCAAACAGGGCGGACTGAAGCTTTCTTT | CASSYSQTGRTEAFF
TRBJ1-4 | NA | NA | TRBV6-5 | TGTGCCAGCAGTCGTAGCGGACGGTTTAATGAAAAACTGTTTTTT | CASSRSGRFNEKLFF
TRBJ1-1 | NA | NA | TRBV18 | TGTGCCAGCTCACCGACTACAGCGAACACTGAAGCTTTCTTT | CASSPTTANTEAFF
TRBJ1-2 | NA | TRBD1 | TRBV19 | TGTGCCAGTAGAATCGACAGGGGGCGCGGGTATGGCTACACCTTC | CASRIDRGRGYGYTF